Detailed here is one T cell receptor beta chain. Per the authors' pipeline: Reference gene primer amplification yielded estimated nucleated cell counts. Only in-frame clones appear in the TCRdb table, and some are missing; sequencing was by immunoSEQ multiplex PCR. D and trimming were read from the DNA, whereas the V and J calls and clone size are those reported in that table. The sample has over 55,000 clones, around four fifths seen once. This entry is derived from a study of blood T cell repertoires in COVID-19. Study-level background: Some COVID-19 samples were acute and others convalescent; all came from the United States, Italy and Spain. PBMCs, B-cell-depleted T cells, or T cells were the source of the cDNA or gDNA that made up the material.

CDR1 SGHTA and CDR2 FQGTGA come from the germline V gene. This CDR3 is 14 amino acids long. The V and J ends lost 2 bases and 2 bases respectively, with 7 bases between them. This chain links TRBV7-3 with TRBJ2-1, with a possible D match to TRBD2 (5 bases). The material sequenced was peripheral blood. The origin of this receptor is a human donor in a cohort sampled during active COVID-19. For the CDR3, the DNA is TGTGCCAGCAGCTTAGACGGGACCTACAATGAGCAGTTCTTC. This codes for CASSLDGTYNEQFF.